A single sample gave rise to the 22 T cell receptor beta chains below, sequenced in a study of PD-1 blockade in mismatch repair-deficient tumors. Profiling relied on immunoSEQ multiplex PCR, and the TCRdb table lists in-frame clones only, not all of them. Among roughly 14,000 clones listed, roughly 84% were seen once. The sequencing used PBMCs, collected before pembrolizumab treatment. The receptor set was obtained from an adult with mismatch repair-deficient cancer.

J is TRBJ2-1 and V is TRBV7-3; D tentatively fits TRBD1 or TRBD2 (6 bases each). Deletions cut 9 bases from V and 7 bases from J, with 22 bases between. The CDR3 has 15 amino acids. Per the germline V gene, CDR1 is SGHTA and CDR2 is FQGTGA. The CDR3 loop is CARDVADTTGNEQFF. The CDR3 nucleotides are TGTGCCAGGGATGTAGCGGACACTACAGGGAATGAGCAGTTCTTC. Variable domain in full (rest from reference TRBV7-3 and TRBJ2-1): GAGVSQTPSNKVTEKGKYVELRCDPISGHTALYWYRQSLGQGPEFLIYFQGTGAADDSGLPNDRFFAVRPEGSVSTLKIQRTERGDSAVYLCARDVADTTGNEQFFGPGTRLTVL.

This clone was counted between two and nine times. V and J are TRBV11-1 and TRBJ2-7; D remains unclear. Per germline, CDR1 SGHAT and CDR2 FQDESV (reference sequence). The CDR3 sequence is 13 residues long. V dropped 5 bases and J dropped 3 bases, with 11 bases sitting between them. CDR3 in amino acids: CASSPPGLYEQYF. In DNA, the CDR3 is TGTGCCAGCAGCCCGCCAGGTCTCTACGAGCAGTACTTC.

V and J are TRBV30 and TRBJ1-2, with TRBD1 identical over 7 bases. The germline V gene has CDR1 GTSNPN and CDR2 SVGIG (reference sequence). Unmatched junction bases numbered 8, after V lost 0 bases and J lost 7 bases. CDR3 length equals 14 residues. CDR3 sequence reads: CAWSVRRGGTGYTF. The CDR3 DNA reads TGTGCCTGGAGTGTAAGGAGAGGGGGCACTGGCTACACCTTC.

V usage is TRBV5-1 and J usage is TRBJ2-7, with 8 nucleotides matching TRBD1. Germline V gives CDR1 SGHRS, CDR2 YFSETQ. V lost 2 bases and J lost 2; bases outside the gene matches: 3. The CDR3 runs 14 residues. The CDR3 DNA sequence: TGCGCCAGCAGCTTAACAGGGGGTACCTACGAGCAGTACTTC. Protein: CASSLTGGTYEQYF. Supplemented by reference TRBV5-1 and TRBJ2-7, the full variable domain reads KAGVTQTPRYLIKTRGQQVTLSCSPISGHRSVSWYQQTPGQGLQFLFEYFSETQRNKGNFPGRFSGRQFSNSRSEMNVSTLELGDSALYLCASSLTGGTYEQYFGPGTRLTVT.

The chain is built from TRBV4-1 and TRBJ2-1; D is possibly TRBD2 (6 bases). The CDR3 loop spans 17 amino acids. Germline CDR1 is MGHRA and CDR2 is YSYEKL. Trimming took off 2 bases at V and 0 bases at J, with 14 bases between the two ends. The CDR3 loop reads CASSQPRRGASYNEQFF. In nucleotides, the CDR3 is TGCGCCAGCAGCCAACCCAGGCGGGGTGCCTCCTACAATGAGCAGTTCTTC.

This clone appeared a single time. The CDR3 loop is CASSWGASYEQYF. CDR3 nucleotide sequence: TGTGCCAGCAGTTGGGGGGCGAGTTACGAGCAGTACTTC. This chain uses TRBV6-1 with TRBJ2-7, with D perhaps given as TRBD1 or TRBD2 (6 bases each). CDR1 is MNHNS, CDR2 SASEGT, per germline. CDR3 length: 13 amino acids. Trimming pared 5 bases from V and 4 bases from J, leaving 12 bases between.

This clone turned up a few times. The chain uses TRBV11-3 and TRBJ2-7; D perhaps matches TRBD1 (5 bases). Germline values: CDR1 SGHNT, CDR2 YENEEA. The V gene lost 5 bases and the J gene lost 6 bases, with 14 bases spanning the gap. This CDR3 is built from 13 residues. DNA of the CDR3: TGTGCCAGCAGCCCATACCCAGGGTTCGAGCAGTACTTC. It yields the protein CASSPYPGFEQYF. Full variable domain (rest looked up from reference TRBV11-3 and TRBJ2-7): EAGVVQSPRYKIIEKKQPVAFWCNPISGHNTLYWYLQNLGQGPELLIRYENEEAVDDSQLPKDRFSAERLKGVDSTLKIQPAELGDSAVYLCASSPYPGFEQYFGPGTRLTVT.

The chain has TRBV28 and TRBJ1-2, with a tentative D call TRBD1 (6 bases). Germline lookup yields CDR1 MDHEN and CDR2 SYDVKM. This CDR3 contains 15 residues. Trimming removed 6 bases from V and 5 bases from J, with 19 bases in between. In nucleotides, the CDR3 is TGTGCCAGCAGACCACACTACAGGGTGGGGTATGGCTACACCTTC. Its translation is CASRPHYRVGYGYTF.

The chain recombines TRBV30 with TRBJ2-3, with D possibly matching TRBD2 (6 bases). This CDR3 spans 14 amino acids. Trimming stripped 0 bases from V and 3 bases from J, with 10 bases between. Germline values: CDR1 GTSNPN, CDR2 SVGIG (reference sequence). CDR3 sequence: CAWSVPGVTDTQYF. CDR3 nucleotides: TGTGCCTGGAGTGTCCCGGGAGTAACAGATACGCAGTATTTT.

The CDR3 bases are TGTGCCAGCAGCTGGACAGGGGGTGGCTACACCTTC. It codes for CASSWTGGGYTF. The V and J genes are TRBV28 and TRBJ1-2; 10 nucleotides align to TRBD1. The CDR3 length is 12 residues. V was clipped by 6 bases and J by 7 bases; unmatched bases: 2. Germline V gene sequence: CDR1 MDHEN, CDR2 SYDVKM.

This chain connects TRBV11-3 to TRBJ2-7; D remains ambiguous. Germline V CDR1 and CDR2: SGHNT, YENEEA. V dropped 1 base and J dropped 6 bases, with 10 bases sitting between them. The CDR3 spans 13 residues. The DNA of the CDR3 is TGTGCCAGCAGCTTAGGGAAGCTTGGCGAGCAGTACTTC. It codes for CASSLGKLGEQYF.

For this clone: The sample holds other DNA sequences that translate to the same CDR3. CDR3 bases: TGTGCCAGCAGTGACCGGGACACCGGGGAGCTGTTTTTT. Translated, it gives CASSDRDTGELFF. V usage is TRBV6-4 and J usage is TRBJ2-2, with no clear D. The germline CDR1 and CDR2 sequences are MRHNA and SNTAGT. This CDR3 is built from 13 residues. V was shortened by 2 bases and J by 3 bases, with 4 bases between the two germline ends.

This rearrangement joins TRBV6-4 to TRBJ2-3; TRBD1 agrees at 10 bases. This CDR3 has 14 residues. Germline V gives CDR1 MRHNA, CDR2 SNTAGT. V shed 2 bases, J shed 4 bases, and the junction held 0 bases outside the gene matches. This chain's CDR3 is CASSDGTGADTQYF. In DNA form, the CDR3 reads TGTGCCAGCAGTGACGGGACAGGGGCAGATACGCAGTATTTT.

The chain uses TRBV19 and TRBJ2-7, with 7 bases identical to TRBD1. Germline loops: CDR1 LNHDA, CDR2 SQIVND (reference sequence). The CDR3 extends over 16 amino acids. V lost 6 bases and J lost 3; bases outside the gene matches: 14. Here the CDR3 DNA reads TGTGCCAGTAGCCCCGGGACAGACAAAGTTTACTACGAGCAGTACTTC. This codes for CASSPGTDKVYYEQYF.

The chain couples TRBV28 to TRBJ1-2; 8 bases match TRBD1. Trimming cost V 2 bases and J 5 bases; bases outside gene matches: 4. Germline lookup yields CDR1 MDHEN and CDR2 SYDVKM. This CDR3 contains 14 residues. CDR3 residues: CASSLPGGGYGYTF. DNA for the CDR3: TGTGCCAGCAGTTTACCAGGGGGCGGGTATGGCTACACCTTC.

This clone was observed a few times. Its ends do not fully match the called genes, so a read error is possible. The V gene is TRBV6-5, the J gene TRBJ2-7; no clear D. The CDR3 covers 15 residues. Germline assignment: CDR1 MNHEY and CDR2 SVGAGI. In DNA, the CDR3 is TGTGCCAGCAATCCGGCCCCGGATAGCTCCCACGAGCAGTACTTC. It translates to CASNPAPDSSHEQYF.

The J gene is TRBJ1-5, the V gene TRBV5-8, with D uncertain. The CDR3 extends over 15 amino acids. Germline-derived CDR1 and CDR2 are SGHTS and YDEGEE. Deletions cut 4 bases from V and 0 bases from J, with 11 bases between. The CDR3 protein is CASSHGDYSNQPQHF. The CDR3 DNA reads as TGTGCCAGCAGCCACGGAGACTATAGCAATCAGCCCCAGCATTTT.

V is TRBV7-2 and J is TRBJ2-3; 11 bases match TRBD2. In germline, CDR1 is SGHTA, CDR2 FQGNSA. After removal of 1 base from V and 2 bases from J, the junction contained 8 bases not matched to a gene. The CDR3 has 18 residues. The CDR3 DNA follows: TGTGCCAGCAGCTTAGATCTGGGACTAGCGGATTACACAGATACGCAGTATTTT. Amino acid sequence: CASSLDLGLADYTDTQYF.

The chain has TRBV7-3 and TRBJ2-1, with a tentative D call TRBD1 (6 bases). V gave up 5 bases and J gave up 3 bases, with 14 bases separating them. This CDR3 comprises 15 residues. Germline V gives CDR1 SGHTA, CDR2 FQGTGA. The CDR3 nucleotides read TGTGCCAGCAGCCCCCGCAGGGGCGGCTACAATGAGCAGTTCTTC. Translation: CASSPRRGGYNEQFF.

The rearrangement joins TRBV7-2 to TRBJ2-5, with 11 bases lining up with TRBD2. The V segment lost 0 bases and the J segment 4 bases; nucleotides outside the gene matches: 1. This CDR3 is built from 15 residues. Germline V gene sequence: CDR1 SGHTA, CDR2 FQGNSA. The CDR3 DNA follows: TGTGCCAGCAGCTTAGCTCTAGCGGGAGGAGAGACCCAGTACTTC. Its translation: CASSLALAGGETQYF.

This sequence joins TRBV6-1 and TRBJ2-1; TRBD2 might be the D (5 bases). The germline V gene encodes CDR1 MNHNS and CDR2 SASEGT. The length of the CDR3 is 11 residues. The V end lost 7 bases, the J end lost 6 bases, and 7 bases lay between the germline ends. The CDR3 DNA reads TGTGCCAGCATAGGGAGCAATGAGCAGTTCTTC. Its translation is CASIGSNEQFF.

The rearrangement links TRBV19 to TRBJ2-6; D may be TRBD1 (6 bases). CDR1 is LNHDA and CDR2 is SQIVND in the germline V gene (reference sequence). Trimming cost V 4 bases and J 2 bases, with 15 bases left between them. CDR3 length: 17 residues. The CDR3 DNA sequence: TGTGCCAGTAGTAGACTCTTCACAGGGACTGGGGCCAACGTCCTGACTTTC. It encodes CASSRLFTGTGANVLTF.